Presented here are 18 T cell receptor beta chains from one specimen sequenced in a study of T-cell reconstitution after alpha-beta-depleted transplantation in children. Unique molecular identifiers were used in preparing the TCRbeta library. A single record per CDR3 protein comes from TCRdb applying MiXCR to the PCR reads. The sample holds around 450,000 distinct CDR3 sequences, about 10% seen once. The sample here was PBMCs, taken before TCRalphabeta/CD19-depleted stem cell transplant. These receptors originate from a child aged 2-15 years with inherited bone marrow failure, due to receive a stem cell transplant.

This clonotype has at least ten counts. The CDR3 reads CASIQLAGAKGEQYF. The CDR3 nucleotides are TGTGCCAGCATCCAACTAGCGGGAGCTAAGGGGGAGCAGTACTTC. The rearrangement uses TRBV6-5 and TRBJ2-7; 11 bases are a match to TRBD2. The length of the CDR3 is 15 residues. Germline V gives CDR1 MNHEY, CDR2 SVGAGI. J lost 7 bases, V lost 7 bases, and 12 bases had no gene match.

This clonotype has ten or more counts. V usage is TRBV7-9 and J usage is TRBJ1-2, with D hard to call. The V end lost 3 bases, the J end lost 0 bases, and 8 bases lay between the germline ends. The germline gives CDR1 SEHNR, CDR2 FQNEAQ (reference sequence). This CDR3 has 14 amino acids. CDR3 residues: CASSFGVANYGYTF. The CDR3 DNA follows: TGTGCCAGCAGCTTTGGGGTAGCTAACTATGGCTACACCTTC.

This clonotype was observed many times. The junction departs from the called germline gene at one end, perhaps through a read error. The chain carries TRBV18 and TRBJ2-7, with D perhaps given as TRBD1 or TRBD2 (5 bases each). This CDR3 has 13 amino acids. Germline CDR1 reads KGHSH; CDR2 reads LQKENI. The CDR3 coding sequence is TGCGCCAGCAGCCCGGGACCCAGCTACGAGCAGTACTTC. Translation gives CASSPGPSYEQYF.

The table lists this clonotype with many counts. The rearrangement uses TRBV28 and TRBJ2-4; a possible D gene is TRBD2 (5 bases). The V end was cut by 6 bases, the J end by 0 bases, with 15 bases between. The CDR3 has 16 amino acids. Germline V gives CDR1 MDHEN, CDR2 SYDVKM. CDR3 protein: CASSLPEGLAKNIQYF. The CDR3 nucleotides are TGTGCCAGCAGCTTACCGGAAGGACTAGCCAAAAACATTCAGTACTTC. Supplemented by reference TRBV28 and TRBJ2-4, the full variable domain reads DVKVTQSSRYLVKRTGEKVFLECVQDMDHENMFWYRQDPGLGLRLIYFSYDVKMKEKGDIPEGYSVSREKKERFSLILESASTNQTSMYLCASSLPEGLAKNIQYFGAGTRLSVL.

In this sample, this clonotype turned up a few times. V is TRBV15 and J is TRBJ1-1; D uncertain. CDR3 size: 18 residues. Trimming cost V 0 bases and J 0 bases, with 17 bases left between them. Per germline, CDR1 LNHNV and CDR2 YYDKDF (reference sequence). CDR3 loop: CATSREFQVGFMNTEAFF. In DNA form, the CDR3 reads TGTGCCACCAGCAGAGAATTTCAAGTTGGCTTCATGAACACTGAAGCTTTCTTT.

At least ten counts were recorded for this clonotype. V usage is TRBV5-1 and J usage is TRBJ1-1; D is perhaps TRBD1 (5 bases). Germline values: CDR1 SGHRS, CDR2 YFSETQ. Trimming removed 3 bases from V and 10 bases from J, with 16 bases in between. The CDR3 is made up of 13 amino acids. Here the CDR3 DNA reads TGCGCCAGCAGCTCAGTACCCCAGGGTGGAGCTTTCTTT. It specifies CASSSVPQGGAFF.

This clonotype was detected ten times or more. The gene calls are TRBV29-1 and TRBJ1-3; D perhaps matches TRBD1 (5 bases). The CDR3 contains 15 residues. Looked up from germline, CDR1 is SQVTM and CDR2 is ANQGSEA. The V end was cut by 6 bases, the J end by 0 bases, with 15 bases between. DNA for the CDR3: TGCAGCGTCACCCGGGACGGAGACTCTGGAAACACCATATATTTT. Amino acids: CSVTRDGDSGNTIYF. The full variable domain, completed using reference TRBV29-1 and TRBJ1-3, is SAVISQKPSRDICQRGTSLTIQCQVDSQVTMMFWYRQQPGQSLTLIATANQGSEATYESGFVIDKFPISRPNLTFSTLTVSNMSPEDSSIYLCSVTRDGDSGNTIYFGEGSWLTVV.

This clonotype was counted at least ten times. The genes are TRBV4-2 and TRBJ2-1; TRBD2 aligns across 13 bases. V lost 4 bases, J lost 10 bases, and 7 bases stayed unmatched. The CDR3 has 15 residues. The germline V gene has CDR1 LGHNA and CDR2 YNFKEQ. The CDR3 nucleotides read TGTGCCAGCAGCCCCACTAGCGGGAGGGAAGAGGAGCAGTTCTTC. Translation: CASSPTSGREEEQFF.

The table lists this clonotype with many counts. The V call is TRBV20-1, the J call TRBJ2-5; 10 nucleotides line up with TRBD2. The CDR3 consists of 13 residues. V lost 6 bases, J lost 3 bases, and 4 bases stayed unmatched. CDR1 DFQATT and CDR2 SNEGSKA come from the germline V gene (reference sequence). CDR3 residues: CSAPTSGKETQYF. In DNA, the CDR3 is TGCAGTGCGCCTACTAGCGGGAAAGAGACCCAGTACTTC.

This clonotype was counted at least ten times. V and J are TRBV2 and TRBJ1-1, with D tentatively TRBD1 (6 bases). Between the trimmed V and J ends, which lost 4 bases and 1 base, there was a span of 10 bases. CDR3 length: 14 amino acids. The germline gives CDR1 SNHLY, CDR2 FYNNEI. The CDR3 loop reads CASSVGGANTEAFF. The CDR3 bases are TGTGCCAGCAGTGTTGGGGGGGCGAACACTGAAGCTTTCTTT.

The sample holds many counts of this clonotype. The gene calls are TRBV29-1 and TRBJ2-1; a weak D match, TRBD2 (5 bases). The V and J ends lost 3 bases and 6 bases respectively, with 12 bases between them. The CDR3 covers 13 residues. Looked up from germline, CDR1 is SQVTM and CDR2 is ANQGSEA. The CDR3 region has the DNA TGCAGCGTTGATTTGGGAGTCTCCAATGAGCAGTTCTTC. Protein: CSVDLGVSNEQFF.

V usage is TRBV29-1 and J usage is TRBJ2-7; TRBD2 agrees at 12 bases. The CDR3 loop spans 19 amino acids. Trimming took 8 bases from V and 7 from J; bases not matched to a gene: 27. Per germline, CDR1 SQVTM and CDR2 ANQGSEA. CDR3 nucleotide sequence: TGCAGCCGTTCGGTCCCTCTAGCGGGAGGGCTTTTCCCGCGGGGTGAGCAGTACTTC. Its translation is CSRSVPLAGGLFPRGEQYF.

The V and J genes are TRBV4-1 and TRBJ1-3, with D hard to call. Trimming removed 7 bases at V and 4 bases at J, with 17 bases between. Germline lookup yields CDR1 MGHRA and CDR2 YSYEKL. CDR3 length: 15 residues. CDR3 protein: CASTSLRAGGNTIYF. The CDR3 coding sequence is TGCGCCAGCACCTCTCTAAGGGCCGGGGGAAACACCATATATTTT.

The chain carries TRBV27 and TRBJ2-3, with a tentative D call TRBD2 (5 bases). V lost 2 bases and J 7 bases, leaving 10 bases between the germline ends. This CDR3 contains 13 residues. In germline, CDR1 is MNHEY, CDR2 SMNVEV (reference sequence). For the CDR3, the DNA is TGTGCCAGCAGTTTAGCTGGACTTAATACGCAGTATTTT. Translation: CASSLAGLNTQYF.

The chain joins TRBV11-1 to TRBJ2-7; 15 nucleotides line up with TRBD2. CDR1 is SGHAT, CDR2 FQDESV, per germline (reference sequence). There are 20 residues in the CDR3. V was pared by 5 bases and J by 5 bases, with 19 bases of the junction left unmatched. CDR3 sequence reads: CASSANSGTSGRTRSNEQYF. DNA for the CDR3: TGTGCCAGCAGCGCCAACTCAGGGACTAGCGGGAGGACCAGGTCCAACGAGCAGTACTTC.

V and J are TRBV4-3 and TRBJ2-1, with 8 nucleotides matching TRBD1. The J segment lost 9 bases and the V segment lost 1 base, leaving 5 bases of the junction unmatched. CDR3 length: 14 residues. Germline CDR1 reads LGHNA; CDR2 reads YSLEER. The CDR3 region is CASSQGQGFPEQFF. Here the CDR3 DNA reads TGCGCCAGCAGCCAAGGACAGGGGTTTCCTGAGCAGTTCTTC.

This clonotype was seen repeatedly, ten times or more. The chain is built from TRBV9 and TRBJ2-3; possible D gene TRBD2, 5 bases. Germline CDR1 and CDR2: SGDLS and YYNGEE. CDR3 length: 16 residues. Trimming removed 2 bases from V and 2 bases from J, with 15 bases in between. CDR3 region: CASSVLSVPFTDTQYF. The CDR3 region has the DNA TGTGCCAGCAGCGTCCTTAGCGTCCCCTTCACAGATACGCAGTATTTT.

This clonotype occurred many times. V usage is TRBV11-2 and J usage is TRBJ1-2; D not resolved. The CDR3 is 12 amino acids. V shed 4 bases and J shed 4 bases, with 7 bases lying between them. Per the germline V gene, CDR1 is SGHAT and CDR2 is FQNNGV. The CDR3 nucleotides read TGTGCCAGCAGCTCACAGTCCTATGGCTACACCTTC. Translating gives CASSSQSYGYTF.